These 4 T cell receptor beta chains share one sample of origin, sequenced in a study of T cells after yellow fever vaccination. TCRdb reanalysed the 5' RACE reads using MiXCR and keeps one entry per CDR3 protein. The profile shows approximately 550,000 distinct CDR3 sequences, 15% to 20% of them singletons. This specimen consisted of PBMCs, obtained 15 days after the yellow fever booster vaccination. The receptor source for this set is a man aged 25-40 years who received the YFV17D yellow fever vaccine.

CDR3 in amino acids: CASSHLAPTTYNEQFF. The CDR3 region has the DNA TGTGCCAGCAGTCACCTAGCCCCCACCACATACAATGAGCAGTTCTTC. The chain employs TRBV6-2 or TRBV6-3 and TRBJ2-1; D may be TRBD2 (5 bases). CDR1 and CDR2 from the germline V gene are MNHEY and SVGEGT. This CDR3 comprises 16 residues. With 5 bases removed from V and 4 bases from J, the gap between germline ends came to 18 bases.

This clonotype was seen more than once but under ten times. V and J are TRBV5-1 and TRBJ2-1, with 7 nucleotides matching TRBD1. V lost 5 bases and J lost 1; bases outside the gene matches: 9. There are 16 residues in the CDR3. CDR1 is SGHRS, CDR2 YFSETQ, per germline. In DNA, the CDR3 is TGCGCCAGCAGGTTCGCCGGGACAGTTTCCTACAATGAGCAGTTCTTC. The encoded protein is CASRFAGTVSYNEQFF.

The chain has TRBV5-1 and TRBJ1-5; 9 bases line up with TRBD1. Losses at the gene ends were 0 bases for V and 5 bases for J; bases not matched to a gene: 3. This CDR3 is 15 amino acids long. Germline CDR1 and CDR2: SGHRS and YFSETQ. CDR3 DNA sequence: TGCGCCAGCAGCTTGGAAGGGACAGGGCATCAGCCCCAGCATTTT. It encodes CASSLEGTGHQPQHF.

The chain couples TRBV24-1 to TRBJ2-5; the D gene is possibly TRBD1 (6 bases). CDR3 size: 17 residues. Germline CDR1 is KGHDR and CDR2 is SFDVKD. With 3 bases removed from V and 4 bases from J, the gap between germline ends came to 20 bases. CDR3 loop: CATSDPEPGVGLETQYF. CDR3 sequence (DNA): TGTGCCACCAGTGATCCGGAGCCAGGGGTGGGGTTAGAGACCCAGTACTTC.